Only one count was recorded for the clone carrying this TCR beta chain. Authors' methods: Amplification from reference gene primers served as the basis for estimated nucleated cell counts. The protocol was immunoSEQ multiplex PCR, while the TCRdb copy is restricted to in-frame clones and leaves out a portion. Clone size and the V and J calls come from that table; the DNA yielded D and trimming. The sample includes a few hundred thousand clones, over 70% seen only once; the top ten take around 9.6%. The sample belongs to a study of blood T cell repertoires in COVID-19. CDR1 is GTSNPN, CDR2 SVGIG, per germline (reference sequence). The CDR3 runs to 14 residues. Trimming pared 0 bases from V and 1 base from J, leaving 9 bases between.

The chain joins TRBV30 to TRBJ1-1, with TRBD1 as a possible D gene (6 bases). This clonotype was obtained from a woman in her seventies with COVID-19, enrolled during active disease. Sequenced input: peripheral blood. For the CDR3, the DNA is TGTGCCTGGAGTGTATCAGGGGCGAACACTGAAGCTTTCTTT. Protein: CAWSVSGANTEAFF.